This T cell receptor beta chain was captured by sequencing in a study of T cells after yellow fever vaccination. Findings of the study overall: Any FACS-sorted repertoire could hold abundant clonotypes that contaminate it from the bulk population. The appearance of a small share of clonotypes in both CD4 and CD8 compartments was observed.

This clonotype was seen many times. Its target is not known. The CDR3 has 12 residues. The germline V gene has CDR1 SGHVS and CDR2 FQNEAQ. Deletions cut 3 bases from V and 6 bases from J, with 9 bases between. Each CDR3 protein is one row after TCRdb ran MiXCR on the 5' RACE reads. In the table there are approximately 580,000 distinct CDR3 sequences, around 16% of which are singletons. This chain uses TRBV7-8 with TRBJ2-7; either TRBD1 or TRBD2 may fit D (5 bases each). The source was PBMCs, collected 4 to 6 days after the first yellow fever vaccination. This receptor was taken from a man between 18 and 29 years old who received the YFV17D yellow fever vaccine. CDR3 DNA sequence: TGTGCCAGCAGCTTCCCAGGGAGCGAGCAGTACGTC. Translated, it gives CASSFPGSEQYV.